This TCR beta chain came from a study of blood T cell repertoires in COVID-19. Background on the study: Acute-phase and convalescent COVID-19 samples originated in the United States, Italy and Spain. Sample material is recorded as cDNA or gDNA derived from T cells, B-cell-depleted T cells, or PBMCs.

This CDR3 region has 14 residues. CDR1 is LNHDA, CDR2 SQIVND, per germline (reference sequence). Deletions cut 0 bases from V and 6 bases from J, with 11 bases between. Data came from immunoSEQ multiplex PCR; TCRdb stores just in-frame clones and leaves some out. The sample holds roughly 120,000 clones, under 95% seen once. Material: peripheral blood. The genes are TRBV19 and TRBJ1-1; D unresolved. The sequence was obtained from a man aged 60 to 75 with COVID-19, enrolled during active disease. The CDR3 DNA sequence: TGTGCCAGTAGTATAGATCGAGTTGGTGCTGAAGCTTTCTTT. Translating gives CASSIDRVGAEAFF.